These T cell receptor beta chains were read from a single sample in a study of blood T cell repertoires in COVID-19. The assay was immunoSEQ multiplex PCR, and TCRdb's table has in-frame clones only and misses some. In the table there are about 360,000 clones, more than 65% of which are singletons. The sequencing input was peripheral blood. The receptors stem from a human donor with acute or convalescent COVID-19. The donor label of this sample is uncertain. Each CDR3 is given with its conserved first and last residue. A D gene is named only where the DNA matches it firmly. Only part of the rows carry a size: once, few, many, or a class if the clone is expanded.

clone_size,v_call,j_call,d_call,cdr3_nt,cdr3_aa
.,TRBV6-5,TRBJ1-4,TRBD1,TGTGCCAGCAGCTCGACAGGGCATAATGAAAAACTGTTTTTT,CASSSTGHNEKLFF
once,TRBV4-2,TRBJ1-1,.,TGTGCCAGCAGCCACCCTGGGCAGCCTTTATCGTCTGAAGCTTTCTTT,CASSHPGQPLSSEAFF
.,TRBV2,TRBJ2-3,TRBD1,TGTGCCAGCAGTGAAGCGGGACAGTCAGATACGCAGTATTTT,CASSEAGQSDTQYF
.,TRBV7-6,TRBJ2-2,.,TGTGCCAGCAGCTCAAGCAGGGAGCTGTTTTTT,CASSSSRELFF
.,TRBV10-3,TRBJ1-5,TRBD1,TGTGCCATCAGTGAGGGACAGGGGAACAATCAGCCCCAGCATTTT,CAISEGQGNNQPQHF
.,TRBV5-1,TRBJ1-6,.,TGCGCCAGCAGCCTGACAGGTATCGGGAATTCACCCCTCCACTTT,CASSLTGIGNSPLHF
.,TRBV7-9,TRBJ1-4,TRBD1,TGTGCCAGCAGCGGGCGACAGGGGGCCACTGAAAAACTGTTTTTT,CASSGRQGATEKLFF
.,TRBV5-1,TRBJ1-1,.,TGCGCCAGCAGCTTGACAGGTAGGAACACTGAAGCTTTCTTT,CASSLTGRNTEAFF
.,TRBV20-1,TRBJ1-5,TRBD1,TGCAGTGCTAGTCTGTCGGGACAGGGCGGACAGCCCCAGCATTTT,CSASLSGQGGQPQHF
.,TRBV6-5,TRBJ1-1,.,TGTGCCAGCAGTTACGGACACCTGAACACTGAAGCTTTCTTT,CASSYGHLNTEAFF
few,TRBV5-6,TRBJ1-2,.,TGTGCCAGCAGCAATTCGGGGAACTATGGCTACACCTTC,CASSNSGNYGYTF
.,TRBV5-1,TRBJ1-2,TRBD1,TGCGCCAGCAGCCCGGACAGGGTTGGAAATGGCTACACCTTC,CASSPDRVGNGYTF
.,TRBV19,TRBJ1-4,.,TGTGCCAGTAGTATCCGGGGGGCATCTGAAAAACTGTTTTTT,CASSIRGASEKLFF
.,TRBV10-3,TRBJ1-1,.,TGTGCCATCAGTGGAGGGATGAACACTGAAGCTTTCTTT,CAISGGMNTEAFF
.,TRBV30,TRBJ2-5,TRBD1,TGTGCCTGGTCCATGGTCGGGACAGGGCCCCAAGAGACCCAGTACTTC,CAWSMVGTGPQETQYF
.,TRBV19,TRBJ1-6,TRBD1,TGTGCCAGTAGTATGGATCAGGGGGCGTTTTCACCCCTCCACTTT,CASSMDQGAFSPLHF
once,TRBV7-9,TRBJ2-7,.,TGTGCCAGCAGTCTTACCAGCTCCTACGAGCAGTACTTC,CASSLTSSYEQYF
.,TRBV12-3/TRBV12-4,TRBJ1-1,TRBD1,TGTGCCAGCAGCCACGGACAGGTCGAAGCTTTCTTT,CASSHGQVEAFF
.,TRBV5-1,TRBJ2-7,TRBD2,TGCGCCAGCAGCCCAGGACTAGCGGGAGCGAGCGAGCAGTACTTC,CASSPGLAGASEQYF
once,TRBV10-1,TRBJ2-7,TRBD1,TGCGCCAGCAGTCCCGACAGGGTCCCCTACGAGCAGTACTTC,CASSPDRVPYEQYF
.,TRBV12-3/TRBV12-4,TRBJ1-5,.,TGTGCCAGCAGACATGAACAAGACAGGCCCCAGCATTTT,CASRHEQDRPQHF
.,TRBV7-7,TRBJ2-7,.,TGTGCCAGCAGCCAGGACAGAGAGTACGAGCAGTACTTC,CASSQDREYEQYF
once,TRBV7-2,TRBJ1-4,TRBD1,TGTGCCAGCAGCTTACTGACAGGGTCTAATGAAAAACTGTTTTTT,CASSLLTGSNEKLFF
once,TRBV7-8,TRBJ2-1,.,TGTGCCAGCAGCCTCTACATTGCGGTAGTCAATGAGCAGTTCTTC,CASSLYIAVVNEQFF
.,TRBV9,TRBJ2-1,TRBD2,TGTGCCAGCACCCCTACTAGCGGGGCAAACACGGTGCAGTTCTTC,CASTPTSGANTVQFF
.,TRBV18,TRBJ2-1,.,TGTGCCAGCTCACCATCGCTACAGGGCTCCTACAATGAGCAGTTCTTC,CASSPSLQGSYNEQFF
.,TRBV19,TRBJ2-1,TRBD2,TGTGCCAGTAGCCCGATCGGGGGGGGCTCCTACAATGAGCAGTTCTTC,CASSPIGGGSYNEQFF
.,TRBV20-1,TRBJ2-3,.,TGCAGTGCTAGTCCGGGTGCCCCGGACACAGATACGCAGTATTTT,CSASPGAPDTDTQYF